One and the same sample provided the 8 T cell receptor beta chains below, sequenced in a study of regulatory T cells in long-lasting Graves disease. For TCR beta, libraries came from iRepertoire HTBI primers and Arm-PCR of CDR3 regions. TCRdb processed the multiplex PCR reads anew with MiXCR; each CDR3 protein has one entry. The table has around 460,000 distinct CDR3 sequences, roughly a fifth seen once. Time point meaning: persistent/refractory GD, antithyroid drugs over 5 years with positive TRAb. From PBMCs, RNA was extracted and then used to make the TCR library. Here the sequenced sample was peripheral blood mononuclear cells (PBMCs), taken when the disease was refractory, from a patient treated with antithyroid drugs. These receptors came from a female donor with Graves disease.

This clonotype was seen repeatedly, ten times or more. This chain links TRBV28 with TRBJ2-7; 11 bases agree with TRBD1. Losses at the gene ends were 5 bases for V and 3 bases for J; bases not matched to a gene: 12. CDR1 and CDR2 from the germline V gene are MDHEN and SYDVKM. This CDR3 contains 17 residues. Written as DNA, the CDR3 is TGTGCCAGCAGTCCTCCCGTTCGGGACAGGGGGAACTACGAGCAGTACTTC. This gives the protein CASSPPVRDRGNYEQYF.

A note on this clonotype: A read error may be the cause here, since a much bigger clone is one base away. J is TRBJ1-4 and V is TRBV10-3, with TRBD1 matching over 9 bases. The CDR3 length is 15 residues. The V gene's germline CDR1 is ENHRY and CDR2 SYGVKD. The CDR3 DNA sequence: TGTGCCATCAGTGATGGACAGGGGACTACGGAAAAACTGTCTTTT. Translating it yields CAISDGQGTTEKLSF.

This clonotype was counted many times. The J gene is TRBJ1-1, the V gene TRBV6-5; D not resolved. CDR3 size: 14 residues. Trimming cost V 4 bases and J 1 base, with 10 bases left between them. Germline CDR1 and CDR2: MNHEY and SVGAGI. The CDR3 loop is CASSSGRQNTEAFF. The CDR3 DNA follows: TGTGCCAGCAGTTCCGGCCGTCAGAACACTGAAGCTTTCTTT.

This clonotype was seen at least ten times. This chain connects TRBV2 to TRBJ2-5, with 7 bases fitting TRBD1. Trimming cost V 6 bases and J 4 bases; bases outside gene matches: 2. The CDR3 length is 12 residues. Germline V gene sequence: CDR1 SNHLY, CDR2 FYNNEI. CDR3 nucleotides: TGTGCCAGCAGCGGGGACAGAGAGACCCAGTACTTC. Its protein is CASSGDRETQYF.

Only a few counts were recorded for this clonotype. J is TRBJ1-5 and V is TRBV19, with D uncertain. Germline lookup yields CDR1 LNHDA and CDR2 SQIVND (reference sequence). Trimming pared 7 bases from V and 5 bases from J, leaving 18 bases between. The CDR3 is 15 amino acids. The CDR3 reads CASTHLREIHQPQHF. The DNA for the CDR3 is TGTGCCAGTACCCACCTCCGGGAAATCCATCAGCCCCAGCATTTT.

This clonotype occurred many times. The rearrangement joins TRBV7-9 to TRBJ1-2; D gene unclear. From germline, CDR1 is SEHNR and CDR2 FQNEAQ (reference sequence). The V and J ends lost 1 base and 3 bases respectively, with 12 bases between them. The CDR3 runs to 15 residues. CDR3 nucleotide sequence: TGTGCCAGCAGCTTAGGGGAGCGGCGGGACTATGGCTACACCTTC. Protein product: CASSLGERRDYGYTF.

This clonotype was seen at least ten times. The CDR3 nucleotides read TGCGCCAGCAGCTTGGCCGGTGGGGCAGGGGGCGTTGAAAAACTGTTTTTT. Residues: CASSLAGGAGGVEKLFF. This chain links TRBV5-1 with TRBJ1-4, with 8 bases fitting TRBD1. J gave up 7 bases and V 0 bases, and 11 bases lay outside the gene matches. Germline V gene sequence: CDR1 SGHRS, CDR2 YFSETQ. This CDR3 spans 17 amino acids.

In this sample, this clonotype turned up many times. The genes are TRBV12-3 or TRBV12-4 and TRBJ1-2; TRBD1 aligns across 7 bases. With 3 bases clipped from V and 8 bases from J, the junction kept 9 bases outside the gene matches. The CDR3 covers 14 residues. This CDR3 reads CASSLNGRGDGYTF. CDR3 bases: TGTGCCAGCAGTTTGAATGGCAGGGGGGACGGCTACACCTTC.